The 10 T cell receptor beta chains given below trace back to one sample, sequenced in a study of blood T cell repertoires in COVID-19. Sequencing used immunoSEQ multiplex PCR; TCRdb keeps in-frame clones, though not all of them. The sample records around 100,000 clones, roughly 80% being singletons. Sample: peripheral blood. Receptors originate from a woman aged 70-85 years with acute or convalescent COVID-19.

The rearrangement links TRBV24-1 to TRBJ2-3; 7 nucleotides line up with TRBD1. V trimming: 4 bases; J trimming: 10 bases; junction bases outside the gene matches: 1. CDR1 KGHDR and CDR2 SFDVKD come from the germline V gene. The CDR3 contains 11 residues. The CDR3 DNA is TGTGCCACCAGTGAGGGACAGCCGCAGTATTTT. It translates to CATSEGQPQYF.

This clone was counted between two and nine times. This chain links TRBV11-2 with TRBJ1-1; 8 nucleotides match TRBD1. The trim removed 5 bases at V and 7 bases at J, leaving 6 bases unmatched. Germline loops: CDR1 SGHAT, CDR2 FQNNGV. CDR3 size: 13 residues. This CDR3 is CASSTDRDSEAFF. The CDR3, as DNA: TGTGCCAGCAGCACGGACAGGGACAGTGAAGCTTTCTTT.

The gene calls are TRBV5-1 and TRBJ2-3; TRBD2 aligns across 12 bases. The CDR3 loop spans 15 amino acids. Germline V CDR1 and CDR2: SGHRS, YFSETQ. The V gene end was trimmed by 4 bases and the J gene end by 3 bases; junction bases not matched to a gene: 3. CDR3 sequence reads: CASSPSGGGTDTQYF. CDR3 sequence (DNA): TGCGCCAGCAGCCCTAGCGGGGGGGGAACAGATACGCAGTATTTT.

The chain recombines TRBV6-5 with TRBJ1-2; unclear D gene. Germline V gene sequence: CDR1 MNHEY, CDR2 SVGAGI. CDR3 length equals 14 residues. The V end lost 6 bases, the J end lost 0 bases, and 11 bases lay between the germline ends. CDR3 coding DNA: TGTGCCAGCAGAGCAGACATGTCTAACTATGGCTACACCTTC. Translation gives CASRADMSNYGYTF.

The rearrangement joins TRBV14 to TRBJ2-3; weak D call: TRBD1 (5 bases). Trimming stripped 0 bases from V and 3 bases from J, with 10 bases between. Germline lookup yields CDR1 SGHDN and CDR2 FVKESK. The CDR3 runs 15 residues. CDR3 sequence: CASSQEGRRTDTQYF. CDR3 coding DNA: TGTGCCAGCAGCCAAGAGGGGCGCAGGACAGATACGCAGTATTTT.

The chain employs TRBV5-1 and TRBJ1-2; 7 bases match TRBD1. Germline values: CDR1 SGHRS, CDR2 YFSETQ. There are 14 residues in the CDR3. The V gene end was trimmed by 4 bases and the J gene end by 6 bases; junction bases not matched to a gene: 9. The CDR3 is CASSPRVGGDGYTF. CDR3 in DNA: TGCGCCAGCAGCCCCCGGGTAGGGGGCGATGGCTACACCTTC.

V is TRBV3-1 (or the pseudogene TRBV3-2) and J is TRBJ2-7; no firm D call. The CDR3 extends over 11 amino acids. CDR1 and CDR2 from the germline V gene are LGHDT and YNNKEL (reference sequence). With 4 bases removed from V and 3 bases from J, the gap between germline ends came to 4 bases. This CDR3 is CASSRSYEQYF. The CDR3 DNA sequence: TGTGCCAGCAGCCGGAGCTACGAGCAGTACTTC.

The V gene is TRBV5-5, the J gene TRBJ1-4; no clear D. Trimming left V 0 bases short and J 12 bases short, with 12 bases between. The CDR3 is made up of 13 amino acids. The germline V gene has CDR1 SGHKS and CDR2 YYEKEE (reference sequence). CDR3 coding DNA: TGTGCCAGCAGCTTGGGAGGCCCGAGGGAACTGTTTTTT. Its translation: CASSLGGPRELFF.

This clone was detected a few times. The rearrangement uses TRBV16 and TRBJ1-1; weak D call: TRBD1 (6 bases). V lost 6 bases, J lost 0 bases, and 14 bases lay in between. This CDR3 has 15 amino acids. Germline lookup yields CDR1 KGHSY and CDR2 FQNENV. This CDR3 reads CASRHRAAVNTEAFF. CDR3 sequence (DNA): TGTGCCAGCAGACACAGGGCAGCAGTGAACACTGAAGCTTTCTTT.

The V and J genes are TRBV3-1 (or the pseudogene TRBV3-2) and TRBJ2-5; D is ambiguous. Looked up from germline, CDR1 is LGHDT and CDR2 is YNNKEL (reference sequence). This CDR3 comprises 14 residues. The V and J ends lost 2 bases and 2 bases respectively, with 9 bases between them. The CDR3 here is CASSQNIPQETQYF. CDR3 sequence (DNA): TGTGCCAGCAGCCAAAATATCCCGCAAGAGACCCAGTACTTC.